These 5 T cell receptor beta chains share one sample of origin, sequenced in a study of Ad26.COV2.S vaccination and SARS-CoV-2 variants. Method: immunoSEQ multiplex PCR; TCRdb's copy keeps in-frame clones and lacks some. There are around 340,000 clones in the sample; 80% to 90% occur only once, and about 10% lies in the top ten. Treatment specified: some 19 received Ad26.COV2.S at low or high dose, single or two shots; about five received placebo; per-sample allocation not given. The investigators took samples on day 63 after the first vaccine or placebo injection. The sample consisted of peripheral blood, taken in a trial of Ad26.COV2.S vaccine versus placebo. Receptor source: a person aged 18-65 years who received the Ad26.COV2.S COVID-19 vaccine or a placebo.

A remark on this clone: No conserved phenylalanine or tryptophan ends this CDR3, so it is likely a read error. Because the CDR3's place on the DNA is in doubt, the DNA is left out and the CDR3 is given as listed by TCRdb. The J gene is TRBJ1-4, the V gene TRBV28. Germline-derived CDR1 and CDR2 are MDHEN and SYDVKM. The CDR3 extends over 14 residues, inclusive of both ends. The CDR3 here is CASRPSRAGSGSVS.

The chain carries TRBV7-8 and TRBJ2-7; 12 nucleotides match TRBD2. The CDR3 has 17 residues. Trimming at V came to 6 bases and at J to 2 bases, leaving 11 bases not matched to a gene. Germline V CDR1 and CDR2: SGHVS, FQNEAQ. CDR3 nucleotide sequence: TGTGCCAGCAGGTCCACTAGCGGGGGGACTTCTACCTACGAGCAGTACTTC. Translated: CASRSTSGGTSTYEQYF.

The V gene is TRBV7-9, the J gene TRBJ2-6, with D unresolved. CDR1 and CDR2 (germline): SEHNR, FQNEAQ (reference sequence). V was trimmed by 5 bases and J by 3 bases, leaving 8 bases between them. The CDR3 has 14 residues. CDR3 amino acids: CASSGSGGANVLTF. DNA for the CDR3: TGTGCCAGCAGCGGGTCGGGTGGGGCCAACGTCCTGACTTTC.

The chain couples TRBV19 to TRBJ2-5; the D is unclear. Trimming removed 1 base from V and 6 bases from J, with 9 bases in between. The CDR3 has 13 amino acids. In germline, CDR1 is LNHDA, CDR2 SQIVND (reference sequence). The CDR3 nucleotides read TGTGCCAGTAGTATAGCTGGGTGGCAGACCCAGTACTTC. Translated: CASSIAGWQTQYF.

The chain is built from TRBV15 and TRBJ2-1, with no clear D. V shed 2 bases and J shed 7 bases, with 9 bases lying between them. The CDR3 loop spans 13 amino acids. Per the germline V gene, CDR1 is LNHNV and CDR2 is YYDKDF (reference sequence). The CDR3 bases are TGTGCCACCAGCAGAAAAGAGGTAAATGAGCAGTTCTTC. Translated, it gives CATSRKEVNEQFF.